The sequence of this T cell receptor (beta chain) was determined in a study of human T cells and chemical hapten exposure. Whole-study findings and limits: DPC sensitization did not alter TCRs above 1 in 1000 frequency.

Between the trimmed V and J ends, which lost 5 bases and 7 bases, there was a span of 8 bases. Germline assignment: CDR1 SEHNR and CDR2 FQNEAQ (reference sequence). This CDR3 is built from 12 residues. The time point is: pre-sensitization, week 0. Indicated treatment: therapeutic diphenylcyclopropenone sensitization with weekly scalp DPC. For this clonotype: Its antigen is currently unknown.

In the original analysis: A per-sample median of roughly 96,000 TCRs was observed, with counts ranging from about 23,224 to 690,600. Each CDR3 protein is one row after TCRdb ran MiXCR on the RACE reads. The V and J calls follow TCRdb's processing rather than the paper's. The sample consists of more than 80,000 distinct CDR3 sequences, less than 14% of them appearing once. The chain employs TRBV7-9 and TRBJ2-2; D perhaps matches TRBD1 (5 bases). This sample comprised whole blood, obtained in connection with sensitization to the hapten diphenylcyclopropenone (DPC). This TCR derives from a woman aged 55 to 70 with alopecia areata. Some clones in this sample may be carry-over from other donors' samples. CDR3 protein: CASSLGVGELFF. The CDR3, as DNA: TGTGCCAGCAGCCTAGGGGTCGGGGAGCTGTTTTTT.